This T cell receptor beta chain came from a study of shared clonotypes between healthy human individuals. The protocol was immunoSEQ multiplex PCR, while the TCRdb copy is restricted to in-frame clones and leaves out a portion. Of 550,000 to 850,000 clones in the sample, over 60% were seen once. Germline loops: CDR1 LNHNV, CDR2 YYDKDF (reference sequence). CDR3 length: 17 amino acids. V lost 0 bases, J lost 0 bases, and 12 bases lay in between. The chain recombines TRBV15 with TRBJ1-5; a possible D gene is TRBD1 (5 bases). This sequence was found in a woman aged 25-40 years in good health. Sequencing was performed on memory CD4+ T cells sorted from blood. This sample's subset: CD45RA-negative fraction. CDR3 DNA: TGTGCCACCAGCAGAGAAGGATTGGGGGATAGCAATCAGCCCCAGCATTTT. This gives the protein CATSREGLGDSNQPQHF. Complete variable domain (other parts from reference TRBV15 and TRBJ1-5): DAMVIQNPRYQVTQFGKPVTLSCSQTLNHNVMYWYQQKSSQAPKLLFHYYDKDFNNEADTPDNFQSRRPNTSFCFLDIRSPGLGDTAMYLCATSREGLGDSNQPQHFGDGTRLSIL.